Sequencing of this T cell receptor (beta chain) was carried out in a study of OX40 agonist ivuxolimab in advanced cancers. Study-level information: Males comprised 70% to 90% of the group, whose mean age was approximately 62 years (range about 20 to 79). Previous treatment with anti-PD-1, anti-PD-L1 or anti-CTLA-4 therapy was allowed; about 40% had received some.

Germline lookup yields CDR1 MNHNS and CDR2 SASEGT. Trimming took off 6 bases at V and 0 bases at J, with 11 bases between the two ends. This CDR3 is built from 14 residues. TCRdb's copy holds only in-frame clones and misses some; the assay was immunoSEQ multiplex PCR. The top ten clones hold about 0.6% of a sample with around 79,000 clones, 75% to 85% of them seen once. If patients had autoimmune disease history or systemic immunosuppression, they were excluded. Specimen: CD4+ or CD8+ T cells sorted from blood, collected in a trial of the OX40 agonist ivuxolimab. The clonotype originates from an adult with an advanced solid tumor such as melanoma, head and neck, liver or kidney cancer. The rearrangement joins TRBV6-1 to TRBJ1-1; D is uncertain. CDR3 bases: TGTGCCAGCAGGCGAGGTGCTATGAACACTGAAGCTTTCTTT. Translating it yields CASRRGAMNTEAFF.